These 29 T cell receptor beta chains were all obtained from the same sample, sequenced in a study of PD-L1 blockade in urothelial cancer. Some clones are missing from TCRdb's copy, which holds only in-frame ones; the method was immunoSEQ multiplex PCR. Of under 95,000 clones in the sample, roughly 84% are singletons; the top ten hold roughly an eighth. The time point was: pretreatment peripheral blood. The sequences come from PBMCs, collected around atezolizumab (anti-PD-L1) treatment. Receptor source: a man aged 60-69 years with urothelial cancer.

This clone appeared a single time. This rearrangement joins TRBV18 to TRBJ2-7, with 11 bases fitting TRBD2. Germline V gene lookup returns CDR1 KGHSH and CDR2 LQKENI. V trimming: 7 bases; J trimming: 4 bases; junction bases outside the gene matches: 6. CDR3 length equals 14 residues. The CDR3 loop reads CASWPGLAEYEQYF. The CDR3 bases are TGTGCCAGCTGGCCGGGACTAGCGGAATACGAGCAGTACTTC.

This chain connects TRBV2 to TRBJ1-6; D is undetermined. The CDR3 totals 14 residues. V was shortened by 6 bases and J by 9 bases, with 15 bases between the two germline ends. Per germline, CDR1 SNHLY and CDR2 FYNNEI. The DNA of the CDR3 is TGTGCCAGCAGCCAGAGGGAGAGTGTTTCACCCCTCCACTTT. Its protein is CASSQRESVSPLHF.

The V call is TRBV5-1, the J call TRBJ2-2, with D unclear. The CDR3 contains 16 residues. The V end lost 1 base, the J end lost 1 base, and 11 bases lay between the germline ends. Germline lookup yields CDR1 SGHRS and CDR2 YFSETQ. Written as DNA, the CDR3 is TGCGCCAGCAGCTTGATTATTGCAGGGAACACCGGGGAGCTGTTTTTT. Its protein product is CASSLIIAGNTGELFF.

The rearrangement links TRBV5-1 to TRBJ2-1; a weak D match, TRBD1 (6 bases). CDR1 is SGHRS, CDR2 YFSETQ, per germline. The CDR3 loop spans 14 amino acids. Trimming stripped 1 base from V and 4 bases from J, with 9 bases between. The CDR3 here is CASSLLGTYNEQFF. For the CDR3, the DNA is TGCGCCAGCAGCTTGCTTGGGACATACAATGAGCAGTTCTTC.

The gene calls are TRBV10-3 and TRBJ2-1; TRBD2 matches 9 bases. With 10 bases clipped from V and 8 bases from J, the junction kept 9 bases outside the gene matches. CDR1 and CDR2 from the germline V gene are ENHRY and SYGVKD. There are 13 residues in the CDR3. The CDR3 region has the DNA TGTGCCACCCTAGCGGGACGAGGCGATGAGCAGTTCTTC. Protein: CATLAGRGDEQFF.

This sequence joins TRBV30 and TRBJ2-3; 10 nucleotides align to TRBD2. The germline V gene has CDR1 GTSNPN and CDR2 SVGIG (reference sequence). V lost 0 bases, J lost 5 bases, and 14 bases stayed unmatched. The CDR3 has 18 residues. CDR3 in DNA: TGTGCCTGGAGTGTTTCCGAAGGTACTAGCGGGACTATAGATACGCAGTATTTT. Protein sequence: CAWSVSEGTSGTIDTQYF.

The CDR3, as DNA: TGTGCCAGCAGCTTAGATCCGGGGGGATTACAAGAGACCCAGTACTTC. This sequence encodes CASSLDPGGLQETQYF. The chain is built from TRBV7-9 and TRBJ2-5; 7 bases agree with TRBD2. The germline gives CDR1 SEHNR, CDR2 FQNEAQ (reference sequence). V shed 1 base, J shed 2 bases, and the junction held 7 bases outside the gene matches. The CDR3 contains 16 residues.

The rearrangement uses TRBV5-6 and TRBJ1-4, with 7 positions matching TRBD1. V was clipped by 0 bases and J by 5 bases; unmatched bases: 4. Germline loops: CDR1 SGHDT, CDR2 YYEEEE. The CDR3 is made up of 15 amino acids. In DNA, the CDR3 is TGTGCCAGCAGCTTGGTTGGGACAGCCAATGAAAAACTGTTTTTT. This gives the protein CASSLVGTANEKLFF.

V usage is TRBV7-2 and J usage is TRBJ2-3; possible D gene TRBD1, 6 bases. There are 16 residues in the CDR3. V was cut by 7 bases and J by 0 bases, with 17 bases left in between. The germline CDR1 and CDR2 sequences are SGHTA and FQGNSA. CDR3 DNA: TGTGCCAGCATCCAGACAGGACTTTATAGCACAGATACGCAGTATTTT. Translating it yields CASIQTGLYSTDTQYF. Supplemented by reference TRBV7-2 and TRBJ2-3, the full variable domain reads GAGVSQSPSNKVTEKGKDVELRCDPISGHTALYWYRQSLGQGLEFLIYFQGNSAPDKSGLPSDRFSAERTGGSVSTLTIQRTQQEDSAVYLCASIQTGLYSTDTQYFGPGTRLTVL.

The chain combines TRBV5-1 with TRBJ2-5; D perhaps matches TRBD2 (5 bases). This CDR3 is built from 13 residues. In germline, CDR1 is SGHRS, CDR2 YFSETQ. Trimming left V 4 bases short and J 0 bases short, with 7 bases between. The CDR3, as DNA: TGCGCCAGCAGCCCCGGGGACCAAGAGACCCAGTACTTC. This encodes CASSPGDQETQYF.

V usage is TRBV6-5 and J usage is TRBJ1-1; 8 bases line up with TRBD1. The CDR3 has 16 residues. V gave up 0 bases and J gave up 4 bases; unmatched junction bases: 7. Per germline, CDR1 MNHEY and CDR2 SVGAGI. In DNA form, the CDR3 reads TGTGCCAGCAGTTACTCTTACAGGGGGAGCGGCACTGAAGCTTTCTTT. Amino acid sequence: CASSYSYRGSGTEAFF.

This chain uses TRBV11-3 with TRBJ2-2, with D perhaps matching TRBD2 (6 bases). V shed 1 base and J shed 3 bases, with 12 bases lying between them. The CDR3 is 16 amino acids. Germline assignment: CDR1 SGHNT and CDR2 YENEEA. CDR3 nucleotides: TGTGCCAGCAGCTTAGGGCGGGAAGTGGACACCGGGGAGCTGTTTTTT. Its translation is CASSLGREVDTGELFF.

The J gene is TRBJ2-2, the V gene TRBV9; no clear D gene. V lost 4 bases and J 4 bases, leaving 11 bases between the germline ends. The germline gives CDR1 SGDLS, CDR2 YYNGEE. This CDR3 is 14 amino acids long. CDR3 nucleotide sequence: TGTGCCAGCAGCACCCAGTGGCTCACCGGGGAGCTGTTTTTT. Encoded protein: CASSTQWLTGELFF.

This chain connects TRBV11-2 to TRBJ2-5; D is unclear. Per the germline V gene, CDR1 is SGHAT and CDR2 is FQNNGV. V was cut by 1 base and J by 5 bases, with 11 bases left in between. There are 14 residues in the CDR3. CDR3 sequence: CASSLAPLFETQYF. Here the CDR3 DNA reads TGTGCCAGCAGCTTAGCTCCCTTATTCGAGACCCAGTACTTC.

The chain couples TRBV5-1 to TRBJ2-6, with D uncertain. Germline V gene lookup returns CDR1 SGHRS and CDR2 YFSETQ. Trimming left V 7 bases short and J 0 bases short, with 11 bases between. The CDR3 totals 15 residues. CDR3 DNA: TGCGCCAGCTTGGCAGGCCTCTCTGGGGCCAACGTCCTGACTTTC. Amino acids: CASLAGLSGANVLTF.

This rearrangement joins TRBV27 to TRBJ2-7; a weak D match, TRBD2 (6 bases). V was clipped by 11 bases and J by 6 bases, with 11 bases between them. From germline, CDR1 is MNHEY and CDR2 SMNVEV (reference sequence). The CDR3 is 10 residues long. Written as DNA, the CDR3 is TGTGCCGCGGGACGGACCGAGCAGTACTTC. Protein sequence: CAAGRTEQYF.

This clone was seen a single time. The chain has TRBV7-3 and TRBJ2-1; D may be TRBD1 (6 bases). Germline assignment: CDR1 SGHTA and CDR2 FQGTGA. Trimming took off 3 bases at V and 5 bases at J, with 8 bases between the two ends. This CDR3 is 13 amino acids long. The CDR3 loop reads CASSFQGNNEQFF. CDR3 bases: TGTGCCAGCAGCTTTCAGGGGAACAATGAGCAGTTCTTC.

This chain connects TRBV9 to TRBJ1-2; D uncertain. The CDR3 covers 14 residues. Deletions cut 1 base from V and 5 bases from J, with 12 bases between. Germline CDR1 SGDLS, CDR2 YYNGEE. The CDR3 DNA is TGTGCCAGCAGCGTATCCAGTACTACTTATGGCTACACCTTC. Amino acids: CASSVSSTTYGYTF.

V is TRBV10-3 and J is TRBJ1-2; no clear D. From germline, CDR1 is ENHRY and CDR2 SYGVKD. The CDR3 loop spans 17 amino acids. V shed 0 bases and J shed 4 bases, with 18 bases lying between them. CDR3 loop: CAISESWRESLGYGYTF. CDR3 nucleotide sequence: TGTGCCATCAGTGAGTCCTGGAGGGAGTCGCTTGGCTATGGCTACACCTTC.

This clone was found once. The chain couples TRBV20-1 to TRBJ1-2; no firm D call. The CDR3 sequence is 11 residues long. The germline V and J ends were trimmed by 3 bases and 7 bases, with 9 bases remaining between them. Germline CDR1 and CDR2: DFQATT and SNEGSKA (reference sequence). The CDR3 sequence: CSASQAGGYTF. CDR3 nucleotide sequence: TGCAGTGCTAGCCAGGCGGGTGGCTACACCTTC.

The V gene is TRBV27, the J gene TRBJ2-7; 9 bases align to TRBD1. Looked up from germline, CDR1 is MNHEY and CDR2 is SMNVEV (reference sequence). Germline trimming cut 0 bases from V and 3 bases from J; bases unmatched to any gene: 9. The CDR3 loop spans 17 amino acids. The CDR3 sequence is CASSLSIGTGTDYEQYF. In DNA, the CDR3 is TGTGCCAGCAGTTTATCGATTGGGACAGGGACCGACTACGAGCAGTACTTC.

This clone was recorded once. The chain combines TRBV5-1 with TRBJ2-1; TRBD1 matches at 8 bases. Germline V gene sequence: CDR1 SGHRS, CDR2 YFSETQ. CDR3 length: 14 residues. After removal of 2 bases from V and 6 bases from J, the junction contained 4 bases not matched to a gene. The CDR3 loop is CASSFRGTGNEQFF. CDR3 nucleotide sequence: TGCGCCAGCAGCTTTAGGGGGACAGGCAATGAGCAGTTCTTC.

V gene TRBV9 combines with J gene TRBJ2-3; the match to TRBD2 covers 12 bases. CDR1 is SGDLS and CDR2 is YYNGEE in the germline V gene. This CDR3 region has 17 residues. The trim removed 0 bases at V and 1 base at J, leaving 3 bases unmatched. CDR3 protein: CASSVARTSGGTDTQYF. CDR3 DNA: TGTGCCAGCAGCGTAGCCCGGACTAGCGGGGGCACAGATACGCAGTATTTT.

This clone was detected only once. V and J are TRBV6-1 and TRBJ1-6; 8 nucleotides align to TRBD1. Trimming cost V 8 bases and J 7 bases; bases outside gene matches: 10. The CDR3 is 15 residues long. In germline, CDR1 is MNHNS, CDR2 SASEGT. This CDR3 reads CASSRRDRNNSPLHF. As DNA, the CDR3 is TGTGCCAGCTCGAGGCGGGACAGGAACAATTCACCCCTCCACTTT.

This clone occurred many times. The chain employs TRBV30 and TRBJ1-6; D uncertain. CDR3 length: 14 amino acids. V lost 7 bases and J lost 0, with 10 bases in between. Per germline, CDR1 GTSNPN and CDR2 SVGIG (reference sequence). The CDR3 DNA reads TGTGCCTCGGGGAGAAGCTCCTATAATTCACCCCTCCACTTT. Translation gives CASGRSSYNSPLHF.

This chain links TRBV5-6 with TRBJ2-1, with D hard to call. V lost 4 bases, J lost 4 bases, and 3 bases lay in between. This CDR3 is 11 amino acids long. Germline V gives CDR1 SGHDT, CDR2 YYEEEE. For the CDR3, the DNA is TGTGCCAGCAGCCTTTACAATGAGCAGTTCTTC. This sequence encodes CASSLYNEQFF.

V and J are TRBV5-1 and TRBJ2-1; D is perhaps TRBD1 (8 bases). This CDR3 is built from 14 residues. The V gene's germline CDR1 is SGHRS and CDR2 YFSETQ. V lost 6 bases to trimming and J lost 6 bases, with 16 bases between them. The CDR3 nucleotides read TGCGCCAGCACCAGGACAGGGAGGGGCAATGAGCAGTTCTTC. Its translation is CASTRTGRGNEQFF.

The chain has TRBV19 and TRBJ2-3; D possibly corresponds to TRBD1 (5 bases). Per the germline V gene, CDR1 is LNHDA and CDR2 is SQIVND (reference sequence). The germline V and J ends were trimmed by 3 bases and 6 bases, with 13 bases remaining between them. The length of the CDR3 is 14 residues. DNA for the CDR3: TGTGCCAGTAGTATGGTTGGGGCCGCGGATACGCAGTATTTT. Its translation: CASSMVGAADTQYF. Together with reference TRBV19 and TRBJ2-3, the CDR3 gives the full variable domain: DGGITQSPKYLFRKEGQNVTLSCEQNLNHDAMYWYRQDPGQGLRLIYYSQIVNDFQKGDIAEGYSVSREKKESFPLTVTSAQKNPTAFYLCASSMVGAADTQYFGPGTRLTVL.

The rearrangement joins TRBV6-1 to TRBJ1-2; D unresolved. The CDR3 contains 15 residues. With 4 bases removed from V and 2 bases from J, the gap between germline ends came to 14 bases. Germline CDR1 MNHNS, CDR2 SASEGT. CDR3 amino acids: CASSATPGRNYGYTF. Here the CDR3 DNA reads TGTGCCAGCAGTGCCACCCCGGGGAGGAACTATGGCTACACCTTC.